This paragraph reports one T cell receptor beta chain. Its antigen is not known. Profiling relied on immunoSEQ multiplex PCR, and the TCRdb table lists in-frame clones only, not all of them. The table records fewer than 150,000 clones, approximately 90% of them present only once. Time point defined: blood 2 weeks post-SBRT. Treatment specified: 15 Gy SBRT to primary tumor, nephrectomy 4 weeks later. The data were obtained in a study of radiation and T cells in renal cell carcinoma. Study as a whole: Nephrectomy followed 15 Gy stereotactic body radiation by 4 weeks.

The germline gives CDR1 SGHAT, CDR2 FQNNGV. CDR3 length: 15 residues. The junction had 10 bases not matched to a gene; V was cut back by 6 bases and J by 7 bases. Broader study findings: Pretreatment tumor biopsies were lacking, so baseline clonotypes are unknown. From baseline, blood top tumor clonotypes peaked at 2 weeks post-radiation.

The TCR comes from a woman in her 70s with renal cell carcinoma. V usage is TRBV11-2 and J usage is TRBJ1-4; 8 positions agree with TRBD1. Here the sequenced sample was blood, taken from a patient whose treatment included radiotherapy and nephrectomy. CDR3 coding DNA: TGTGCCAGCAGGCGAAATACAGGGGGTGCTGAAAAACTGTTTTTT. Translated, it gives CASRRNTGGAEKLFF.